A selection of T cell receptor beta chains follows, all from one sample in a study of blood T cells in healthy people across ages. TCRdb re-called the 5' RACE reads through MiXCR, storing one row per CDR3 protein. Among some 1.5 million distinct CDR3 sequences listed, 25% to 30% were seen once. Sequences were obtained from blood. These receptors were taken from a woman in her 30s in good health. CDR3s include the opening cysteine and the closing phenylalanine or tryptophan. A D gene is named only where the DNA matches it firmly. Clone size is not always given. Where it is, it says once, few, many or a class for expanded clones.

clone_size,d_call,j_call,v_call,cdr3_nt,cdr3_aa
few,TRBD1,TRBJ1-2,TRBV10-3,TGTGCCAACTCACAGGGGGATAACTATGGCTACACCTTC,CANSQGDNYGYTF
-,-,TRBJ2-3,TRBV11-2,TGTGCCAGCAGCTTCTCTAAAGTATCGAGGGCAGATACGCAGTATTTT,CASSFSKVSRADTQYF
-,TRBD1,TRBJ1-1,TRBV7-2,TGTGCCAGCAGCTTTGACAGGGCGGACACTGAAGCTTTCTTT,CASSFDRADTEAFF
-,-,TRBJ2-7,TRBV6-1,TGTGCCAGCATCGATCGGAGAGCCGAGCAGTACTTC,CASIDRRAEQYF
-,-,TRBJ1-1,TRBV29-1,TGCAGCGTTGGGAGGGGGGCGCGGACTGAAGCTTTCTTT,CSVGRGARTEAFF
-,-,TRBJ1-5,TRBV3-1,TGTGCCAGCAGCCGTAGCAATCAGCCCCCGCATTTT,CASSRSNQPPHF
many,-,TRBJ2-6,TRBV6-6,TGTGCCAGTTGGCGGACGTCAAGCTCTGGGGCCAACGTCCTGACTTTC,CASWRTSSSGANVLTF
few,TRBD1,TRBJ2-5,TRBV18,TGTGCCAGCTCACCCTCCGGGACAGACCTACAAGAGACCCAGTACTTC,CASSPSGTDLQETQYF
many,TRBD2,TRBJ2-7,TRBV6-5,TGTGCCAGCAGTTACTCAAGCGGGATGAGCTCCTACGAGCAGTACTTC,CASSYSSGMSSYEQYF
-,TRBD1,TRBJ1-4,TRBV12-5,TGTGCTAGTGGTCCCGGGACAGGGAATAATGAAAAACTGTTTTTT,CASGPGTGNNEKLFF
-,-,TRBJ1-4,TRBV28,TGTGCCAGCAGACTGAGAAATGAAAAACTGTTTTTT,CASRLRNEKLFF
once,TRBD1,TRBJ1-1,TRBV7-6,TGTGCCAGCAGCCCATATTGGACAGGGGGCGGTGGGAACACTGAAGCTTTCTTT,CASSPYWTGGGGNTEAFF
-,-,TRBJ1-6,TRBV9,TGTGCCAGCAAGGGGGACATTTATAATTCACCCCTCCACTTT,CASKGDIYNSPLHF
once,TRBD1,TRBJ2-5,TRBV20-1,TGCAGGGCCGGACAGGGGACTAAGACCCAGTACTTC,CRAGQGTKTQYF
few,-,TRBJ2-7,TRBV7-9,TGTGCCAGCAGCTCCTTCCGGGGCCGGGTGACCTACGAGCAGTACTTC,CASSSFRGRVTYEQYF
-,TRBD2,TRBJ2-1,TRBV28,TGTGCCAGCAGCCCCCGACTAGCGGGGGTCCCCTCCTACAATGAGCAGTTCTTC,CASSPRLAGVPSYNEQFF
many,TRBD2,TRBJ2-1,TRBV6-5,TGTGCCAGCAGTTACCGAGCGGGAGGGGGTTACAATGAGCAGTTCTTC,CASSYRAGGGYNEQFF
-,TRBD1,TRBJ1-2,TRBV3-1,TGTGCCAGCAGCCAAGATCAGGGACAGGGGAGCGGCTACACCTTC,CASSQDQGQGSGYTF
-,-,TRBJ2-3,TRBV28,TGTGCCAGCAACCGCTTAGGGTCTAGCACAGATACGCAGTATTTT,CASNRLGSSTDTQYF
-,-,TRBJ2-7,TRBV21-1,TGTGCCAGCAGCTTCGTCCCCCAGGGGGCGGTCTACGAGCAGTACTTC,CASSFVPQGAVYEQYF
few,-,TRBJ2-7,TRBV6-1,TGTGCCAGCAGCCCCCTCGGGACTCCTACCCAGCAGTACTTC,CASSPLGTPTQQYF
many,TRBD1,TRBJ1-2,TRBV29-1,TGCAGCGCTGGGACAGCTATCGGCTACACCTTC,CSAGTAIGYTF
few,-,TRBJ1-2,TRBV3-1,TGTGCCAGCAGCCGAAGCAGGGGTGGCTACACCTTC,CASSRSRGGYTF
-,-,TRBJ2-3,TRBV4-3,TGCGCCAGCAGCCAAGATTTGGCGGGCCCAGGTACGCAGTATTTT,CASSQDLAGPGTQYF
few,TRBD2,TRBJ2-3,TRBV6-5,TGTGCCAGCAGTTCCCCCGGGGGGATCACAGATACGCAGTATTTT,CASSSPGGITDTQYF
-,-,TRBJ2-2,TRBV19,TGTGCCAGTAGTAGGCGTGGACGGGGAAACACCGGGGAGCTGTTTTTT,CASSRRGRGNTGELFF
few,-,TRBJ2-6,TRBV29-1,TGCAGCGTTATGGAAGGACCCTGGGGGGCCAACGTCCTGACTTTC,CSVMEGPWGANVLTF
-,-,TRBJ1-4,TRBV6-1,TGTGCCAGCAGTGGGAACTATGCGAGGGCAGATGAAAAACTGTTTTTT,CASSGNYARADEKLFF
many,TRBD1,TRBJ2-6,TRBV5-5,TGTGCCAGCAGCTTGGTGACAGGGGCTGGGGCCAACGTCCTGACTTTC,CASSLVTGAGANVLTF